The clone carrying this TCR beta chain showed up just once. Its target is unknown. The data originate from a study of graft-versus-host responses after intestinal transplantation. Some clones are missing from TCRdb's copy, which holds only in-frame ones; the method was immunoSEQ multiplex PCR. The top ten clones hold around 1.2% of a sample with 70,000 to 95,000 clones, 90% to 95% of them seen once. Trimming pared 7 bases from V and 1 base from J, leaving 14 bases between. Germline V gene data show CDR1 as PRHDT and CDR2 as FYEKMQ (reference sequence). This CDR3 comprises 14 residues. The source of this sequence is a human donor who was the organ donor for an intestinal transplant. The material sequenced was unstimulated CD8+ T cells sorted from spleen or lymph node cells, taken before transplant. The chain joins TRBV13 to TRBJ2-7; tentative D call: TRBD2 (5 bases). The CDR3 here is CASNWRVGSYEQYF. In DNA form, the CDR3 reads TGTGCCAGCAATTGGCGGGTAGGGTCCTACGAGCAGTACTTC.